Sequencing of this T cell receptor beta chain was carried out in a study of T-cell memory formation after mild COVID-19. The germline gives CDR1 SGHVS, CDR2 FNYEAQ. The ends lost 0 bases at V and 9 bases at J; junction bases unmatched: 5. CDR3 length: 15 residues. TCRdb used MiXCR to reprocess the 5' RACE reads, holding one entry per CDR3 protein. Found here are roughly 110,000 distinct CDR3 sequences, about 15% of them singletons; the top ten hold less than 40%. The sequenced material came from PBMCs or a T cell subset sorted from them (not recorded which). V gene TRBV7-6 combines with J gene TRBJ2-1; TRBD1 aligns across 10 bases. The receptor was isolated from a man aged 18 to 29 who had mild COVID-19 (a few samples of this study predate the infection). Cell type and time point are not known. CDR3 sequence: CASSLAGQGVGEQFF. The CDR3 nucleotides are TGTGCCAGCAGCTTAGCTGGACAGGGGGTTGGTGAGCAGTTCTTC.